This is a list of T cell receptor beta chains from one sample in a study of blood T cell repertoires in COVID-19. Profiling relied on immunoSEQ multiplex PCR, and the TCRdb table lists in-frame clones only, not all of them. The sample holds 300,000 to 400,000 clones, around 87% seen once. Sequencing was carried out using peripheral blood. The receptors were gathered from a human donor in a cohort sampled during active COVID-19. The CDR3 runs from the conserved cysteine through the conserved F or W. The D gene is left open where the match is weak. For some rows the clone size is stated as once, few or many, or as a class when expanded; others skip it.

-,TRBV7-2,TRBD1,TRBJ1-1,TGTGCCAGCAGCTTATACGGGACAGTAGAGACTGAAGCTTTCTTT,CASSLYGTVETEAFF
-,TRBV7-6,TRBD2,TRBJ2-2,TGTGCCAGCAGCTTAGCGCTAGCGGGAGCGAGTACCGGGGAGCTGTTTTTT,CASSLALAGASTGELFF
-,TRBV27,TRBD1,TRBJ2-7,TGTGCCAGCAGTCTAGACAATCGAGGACAGGGGGCGTCCTACGAGCAGTACTTC,CASSLDNRGQGASYEQYF
-,TRBV28,TRBD2,TRBJ2-7,TGTGCCAGCAGTTTAGAGGAGGGACTAGGGGCAGGGGAGCAGTACTTC,CASSLEEGLGAGEQYF
-,TRBV11-3,-,TRBJ1-2,TGTGCCAGCAGCTTAGATCAAGGGGTTGGCTACACCTTC,CASSLDQGVGYTF
-,TRBV25-1,TRBD1,TRBJ1-2,TGTGCCAGCAGTGGCCGTGGACAGGGGCAAGGTGGCTACACCTTC,CASSGRGQGQGGYTF
-,TRBV2,-,TRBJ2-3,TGTGCCAGCAGGAAGGACGGAGGGGATACGCAGTATTTT,CASRKDGGDTQYF
-,TRBV30,-,TRBJ1-2,TGTGCCTGGAGTCGGTTGAATGGCTACACCTTC,CAWSRLNGYTF
-,TRBV14,-,TRBJ2-7,TGTGCCAGCAGGGAGCAGGGCTCCTACGAGCAGTACTTC,CASREQGSYEQYF
-,TRBV4-1,TRBD2,TRBJ2-1,TGCGCCAGCAGCCATGGACTAGCGCAACTACAGTTCTTC,CASSHGLAQLQFF
-,TRBV7-2,TRBD1,TRBJ1-3,TGTGCCAGCAGCTTCGAGACAGGGGTAGGAAACACCATATATTTT,CASSFETGVGNTIYF
-,TRBV27,-,TRBJ1-3,TGTGCCAGCAGTTTAACGGGAACCCACTCTGGAAACACCATATATTTT,CASSLTGTHSGNTIYF
-,TRBV12-5,-,TRBJ2-5,TGTGCTAGTGGTTTGGGATCTGCGAACCAAGAGACCCAGTACTTC,CASGLGSANQETQYF
once,TRBV30,-,TRBJ1-6,TGTGCCTGGAGTGGAAAGAGCTCCTATAATTCACCCCTCCACTTT,CAWSGKSSYNSPLHF
-,TRBV10-3,-,TRBJ1-6,TGTGCCATCTCCGAATTTTCGAGTAATTCACCCCTCCACTTT,CAISEFSSNSPLHF
-,TRBV30,-,TRBJ2-7,TGTGCCTGGAGTGTGGCGGAGGTGATAGTCGAGCAGTACTTC,CAWSVAEVIVEQYF
-,TRBV5-1,-,TRBJ1-4,TGCGCCAGCAGCTTGGGTTGGGGGGAGACGGATGAAAAACTGTTTTTT,CASSLGWGETDEKLFF
-,TRBV4-1,-,TRBJ2-3,TGCGCCAGCAGCCAAGGATCAGCTTGGGGGGGCTCTTCCGATACGCAGTATTTT,CASSQGSAWGGSSDTQYF
few,TRBV7-9,-,TRBJ1-1,TGTGCCAGCAGCTTAAAATTGTCCACCGAGGAAGCTTTCTTT,CASSLKLSTEEAFF
-,TRBV5-1,TRBD1,TRBJ1-5,TGCGCCCGCAGCTTGGGGGGGGACAGAGATCAGCCCCAGCATTTT,CARSLGGDRDQPQHF
many,TRBV18,TRBD1,TRBJ1-5,TGTGCCAGCTCACCCCGACAGGGTGGAAAACAGCCCCAGCATTTT,CASSPRQGGKQPQHF
-,TRBV25-1,-,TRBJ1-4,TGTGCCAGCAGTGTGCAACAGCATAATGAAAAACTGTTTTTT,CASSVQQHNEKLFF
-,TRBV6-1,-,TRBJ1-2,TGTGCCAGCAGTGAAGCTGCGGGGGATAGCTATGGCTACACCTTC,CASSEAAGDSYGYTF
-,TRBV3-1/TRBV3-2,-,TRBJ2-2,TGTGCCAGCAGCCCCTCCGCGTTGATGACCGGGGAGCTGTTTTTT,CASSPSALMTGELFF
-,TRBV19,-,TRBJ2-3,TGTGCCAGTAGTCCAGAACCGTTAGCAGTAGATACGCAGTATTTT,CASSPEPLAVDTQYF
-,TRBV6-5,TRBD1,TRBJ1-6,TGTGCCAGCAAAACCCAGGGGGGTTCACCCCTCCACTTT,CASKTQGGSPLHF
-,TRBV24-1,-,TRBJ2-1,TGTGCCATTACGACAGGCTCCTACAATGAGCAGTTCTTC,CAITTGSYNEQFF
-,TRBV29-1,TRBD1,TRBJ2-7,TGCAGCGTGGGACAGGGGGCCCTCTACGAGCAGTACTTC,CSVGQGALYEQYF
-,TRBV21-1,-,TRBJ1-2,TGTGCCAGCAGCAAAGACGTAAGGACAGGGGGCTCAGACTATGGCTACACCTTC,CASSKDVRTGGSDYGYTF
-,TRBV28,TRBD2,TRBJ2-7,TGTGCCAGCAGGCCCGGGAGGTACTACGAGCAGTACTTC,CASRPGRYYEQYF
-,TRBV2,-,TRBJ2-6,TGTGCCAGCAGTGAAGCTCCTGGGGGCCTATTTGGGGCCAACGTCCTGACTTTC,CASSEAPGGLFGANVLTF
-,TRBV7-9,-,TRBJ2-2,TGTGCCAGCAGCCGATCCTTAGCGGCAGCGAACACCGGGGAGCTGTTTTTT,CASSRSLAAANTGELFF
few,TRBV6-5,-,TRBJ2-7,TGTGCCAGCAGTTACTCGAGGGGGAATACCTACGAGCAGTACTTC,CASSYSRGNTYEQYF
-,TRBV9,-,TRBJ1-1,TGTGCCAGCAGCGCTGGACAGAAGAACACTGAAGCTTTCTTT,CASSAGQKNTEAFF
-,TRBV4-1,-,TRBJ1-5,TGCGCCAGCAGCCAAGATCATCATCAGCCCCAGCATTTT,CASSQDHHQPQHF
once,TRBV11-2,TRBD1,TRBJ1-1,TGTGCCAGCAGCCCTCGGGACAGGGGAAGGTATGAAGCTTTCTTT,CASSPRDRGRYEAFF
once,TRBV25-1,-,TRBJ2-1,TGTGCCAGCAGTGAAGGTAGGGGGCAGTTCTTC,CASSEGRGQFF